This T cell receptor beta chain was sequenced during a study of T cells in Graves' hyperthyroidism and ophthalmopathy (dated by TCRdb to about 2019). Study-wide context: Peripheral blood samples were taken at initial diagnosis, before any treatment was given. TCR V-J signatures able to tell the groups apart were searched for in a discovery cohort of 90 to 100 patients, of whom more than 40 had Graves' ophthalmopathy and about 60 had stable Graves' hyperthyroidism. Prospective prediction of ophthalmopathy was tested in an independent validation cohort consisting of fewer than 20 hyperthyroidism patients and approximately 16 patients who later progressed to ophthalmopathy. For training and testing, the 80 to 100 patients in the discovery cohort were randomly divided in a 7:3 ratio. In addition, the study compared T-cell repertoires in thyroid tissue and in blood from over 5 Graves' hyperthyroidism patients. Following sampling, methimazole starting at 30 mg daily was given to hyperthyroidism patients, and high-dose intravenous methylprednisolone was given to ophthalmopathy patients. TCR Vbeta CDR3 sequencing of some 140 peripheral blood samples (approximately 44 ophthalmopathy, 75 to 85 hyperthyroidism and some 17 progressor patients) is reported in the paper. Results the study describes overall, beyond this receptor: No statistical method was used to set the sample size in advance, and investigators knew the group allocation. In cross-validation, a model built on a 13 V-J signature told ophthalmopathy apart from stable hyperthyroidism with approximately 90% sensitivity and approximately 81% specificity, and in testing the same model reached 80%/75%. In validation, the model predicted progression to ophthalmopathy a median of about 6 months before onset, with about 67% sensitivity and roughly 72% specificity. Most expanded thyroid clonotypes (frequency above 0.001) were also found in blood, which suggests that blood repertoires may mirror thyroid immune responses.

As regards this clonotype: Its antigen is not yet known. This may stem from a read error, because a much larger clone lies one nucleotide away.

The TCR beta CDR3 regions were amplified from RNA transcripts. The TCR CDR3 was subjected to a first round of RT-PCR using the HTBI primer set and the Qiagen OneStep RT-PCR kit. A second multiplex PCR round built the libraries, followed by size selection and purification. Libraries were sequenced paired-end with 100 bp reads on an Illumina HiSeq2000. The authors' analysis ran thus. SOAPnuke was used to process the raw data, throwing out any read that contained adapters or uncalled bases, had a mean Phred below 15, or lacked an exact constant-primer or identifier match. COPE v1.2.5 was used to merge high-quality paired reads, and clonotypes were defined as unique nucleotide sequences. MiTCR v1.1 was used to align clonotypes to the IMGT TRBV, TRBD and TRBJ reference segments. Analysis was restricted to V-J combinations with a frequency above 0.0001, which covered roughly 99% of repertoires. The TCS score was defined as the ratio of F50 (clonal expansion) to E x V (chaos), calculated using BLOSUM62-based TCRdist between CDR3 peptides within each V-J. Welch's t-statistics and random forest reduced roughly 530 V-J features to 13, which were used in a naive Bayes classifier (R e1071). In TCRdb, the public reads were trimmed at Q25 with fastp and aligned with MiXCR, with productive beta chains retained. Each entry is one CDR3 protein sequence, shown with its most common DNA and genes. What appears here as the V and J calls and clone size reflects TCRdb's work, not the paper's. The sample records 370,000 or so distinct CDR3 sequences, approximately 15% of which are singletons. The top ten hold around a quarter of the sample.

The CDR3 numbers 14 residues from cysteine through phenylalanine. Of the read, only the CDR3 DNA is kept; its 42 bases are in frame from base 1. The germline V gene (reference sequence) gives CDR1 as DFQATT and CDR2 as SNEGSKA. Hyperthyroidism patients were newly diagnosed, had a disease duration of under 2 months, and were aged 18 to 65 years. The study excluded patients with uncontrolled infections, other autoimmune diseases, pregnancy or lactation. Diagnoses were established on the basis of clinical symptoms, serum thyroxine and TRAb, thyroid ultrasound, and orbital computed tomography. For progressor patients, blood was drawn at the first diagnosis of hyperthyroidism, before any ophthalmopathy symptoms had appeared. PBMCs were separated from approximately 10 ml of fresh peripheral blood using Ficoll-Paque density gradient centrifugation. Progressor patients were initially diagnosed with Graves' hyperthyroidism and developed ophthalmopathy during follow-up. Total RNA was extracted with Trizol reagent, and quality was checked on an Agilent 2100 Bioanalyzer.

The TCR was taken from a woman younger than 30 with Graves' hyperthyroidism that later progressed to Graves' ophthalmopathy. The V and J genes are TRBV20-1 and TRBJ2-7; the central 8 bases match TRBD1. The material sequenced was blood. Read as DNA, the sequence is TGCAGTACTAGGCGGACAGGGAGAAACTACGAGCAGTACTTC. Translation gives CSTRRTGRNYEQYF.